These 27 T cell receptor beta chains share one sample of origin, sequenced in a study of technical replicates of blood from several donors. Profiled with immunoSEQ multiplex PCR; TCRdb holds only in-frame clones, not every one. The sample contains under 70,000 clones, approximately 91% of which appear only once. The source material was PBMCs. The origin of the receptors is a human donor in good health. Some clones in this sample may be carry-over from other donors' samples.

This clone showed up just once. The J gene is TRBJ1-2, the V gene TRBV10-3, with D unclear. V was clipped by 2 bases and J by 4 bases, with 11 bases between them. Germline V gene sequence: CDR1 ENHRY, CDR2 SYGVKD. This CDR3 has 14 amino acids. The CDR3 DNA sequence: TGTGCCATCAGTGAGCAAATGGGCGCCTATGGCTACACCTTC. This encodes CAISEQMGAYGYTF.

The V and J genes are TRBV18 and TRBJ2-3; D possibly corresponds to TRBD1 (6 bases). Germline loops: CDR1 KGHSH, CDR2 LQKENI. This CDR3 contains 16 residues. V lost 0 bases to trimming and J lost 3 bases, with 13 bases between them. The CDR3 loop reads CASSPPQGKGTDTQYF. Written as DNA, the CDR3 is TGTGCCAGCTCACCACCCCAGGGGAAAGGGACAGATACGCAGTATTTT.

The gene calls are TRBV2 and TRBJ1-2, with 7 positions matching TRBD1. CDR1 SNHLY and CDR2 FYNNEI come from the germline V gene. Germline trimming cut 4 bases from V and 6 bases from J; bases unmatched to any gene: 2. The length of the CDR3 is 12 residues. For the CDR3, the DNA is TGTGCCAGCAGTGGCCAGGGGGATGGCTACACCTTC. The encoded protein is CASSGQGDGYTF.

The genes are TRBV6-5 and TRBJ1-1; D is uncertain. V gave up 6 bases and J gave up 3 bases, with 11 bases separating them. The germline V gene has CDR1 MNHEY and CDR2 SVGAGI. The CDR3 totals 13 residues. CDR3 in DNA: TGTGCCAGCAGCCGGAAGAGGGACACTGAAGCTTTCTTT. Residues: CASSRKRDTEAFF.

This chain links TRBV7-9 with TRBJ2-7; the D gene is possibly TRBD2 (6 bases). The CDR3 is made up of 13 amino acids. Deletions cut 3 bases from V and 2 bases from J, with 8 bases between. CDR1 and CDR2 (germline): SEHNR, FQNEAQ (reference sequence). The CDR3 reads CASSFSGTYEQYF. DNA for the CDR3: TGTGCCAGCAGCTTTAGCGGAACCTACGAGCAGTACTTC.

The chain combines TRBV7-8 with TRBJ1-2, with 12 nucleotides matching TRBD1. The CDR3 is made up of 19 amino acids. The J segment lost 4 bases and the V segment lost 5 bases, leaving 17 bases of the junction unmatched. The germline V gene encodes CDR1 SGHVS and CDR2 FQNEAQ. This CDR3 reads CASSLRPGQGALGGYGYTF. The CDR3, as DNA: TGTGCCAGCAGCCTAAGACCGGGACAGGGGGCTCTCGGGGGCTATGGCTACACCTTC.

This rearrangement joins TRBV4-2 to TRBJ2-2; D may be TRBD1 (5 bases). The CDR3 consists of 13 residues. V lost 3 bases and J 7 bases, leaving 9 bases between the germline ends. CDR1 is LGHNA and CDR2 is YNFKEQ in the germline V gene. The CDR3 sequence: CASSQQRGGELFF. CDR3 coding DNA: TGTGCCAGCAGCCAGCAAAGGGGCGGGGAGCTGTTTTTT.

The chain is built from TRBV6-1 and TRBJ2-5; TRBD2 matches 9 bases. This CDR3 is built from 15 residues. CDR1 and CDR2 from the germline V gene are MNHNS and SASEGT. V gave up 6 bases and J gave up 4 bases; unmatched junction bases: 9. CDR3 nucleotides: TGTGCCAGCAGAGCCAAGACTAGCGGACGAGAGACCCAGTACTTC. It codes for CASRAKTSGRETQYF.

CDR3 loop: CVASAHSNQPQHF. The CDR3 DNA sequence: TGTGTCGCCTCAGCGCATAGCAATCAGCCCCAGCATTTT. The rearrangement joins TRBV7-5 to TRBJ1-5. TRBV7-5 has pseudogene status. The CDR3 runs to 13 residues.

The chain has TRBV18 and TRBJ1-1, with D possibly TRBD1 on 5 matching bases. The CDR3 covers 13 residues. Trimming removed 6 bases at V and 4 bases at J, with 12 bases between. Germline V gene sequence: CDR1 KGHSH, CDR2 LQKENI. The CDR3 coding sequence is TGTGCCAGCTCTCCCGGGGGTAGCACTGAAGCTTTCTTT. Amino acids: CASSPGGSTEAFF.

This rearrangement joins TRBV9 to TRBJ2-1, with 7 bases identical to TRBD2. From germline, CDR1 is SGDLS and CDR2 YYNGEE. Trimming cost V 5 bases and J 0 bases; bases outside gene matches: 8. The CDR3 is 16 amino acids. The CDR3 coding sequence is TGTGCCAGCAGTGAGTTGGGACTAAACTCCTACAATGAGCAGTTCTTC. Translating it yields CASSELGLNSYNEQFF.

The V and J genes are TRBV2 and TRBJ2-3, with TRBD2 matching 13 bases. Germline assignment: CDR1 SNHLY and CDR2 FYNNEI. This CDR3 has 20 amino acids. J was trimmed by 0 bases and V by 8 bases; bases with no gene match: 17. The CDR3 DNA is TGTGCCAGCGATCTACTTGGTGTACTAGCGGGGGGGAAGAGCACAGATACGCAGTATTTT. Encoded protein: CASDLLGVLAGGKSTDTQYF.

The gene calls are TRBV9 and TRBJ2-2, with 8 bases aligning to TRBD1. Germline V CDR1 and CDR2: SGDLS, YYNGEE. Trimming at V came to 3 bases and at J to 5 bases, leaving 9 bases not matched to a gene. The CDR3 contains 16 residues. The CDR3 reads CASSGGRTGNTGELFF. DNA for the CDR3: TGTGCCAGCAGCGGCGGGCGGACAGGGAATACCGGGGAGCTGTTTTTT.

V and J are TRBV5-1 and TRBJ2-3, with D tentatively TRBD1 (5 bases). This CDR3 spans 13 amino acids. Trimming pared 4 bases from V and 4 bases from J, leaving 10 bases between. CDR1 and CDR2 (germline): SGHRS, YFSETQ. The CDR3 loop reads CASSTRVADTQYF. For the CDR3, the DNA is TGCGCCAGCAGCACCAGGGTTGCAGATACGCAGTATTTT.

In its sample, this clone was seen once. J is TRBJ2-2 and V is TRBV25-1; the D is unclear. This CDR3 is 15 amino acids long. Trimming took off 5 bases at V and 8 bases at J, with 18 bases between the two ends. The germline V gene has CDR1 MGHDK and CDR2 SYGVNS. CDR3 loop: CASSPRVGFPGELFF. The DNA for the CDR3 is TGTGCCAGCAGTCCCCGGGTCGGATTTCCGGGGGAGCTGTTTTTT.

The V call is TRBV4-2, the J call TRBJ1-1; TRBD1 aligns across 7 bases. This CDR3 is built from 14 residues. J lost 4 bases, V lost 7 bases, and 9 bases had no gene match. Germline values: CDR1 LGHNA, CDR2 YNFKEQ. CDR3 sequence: CASTTGVASTEAFF. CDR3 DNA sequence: TGTGCCAGCACCACAGGGGTGGCGAGCACTGAAGCTTTCTTT.

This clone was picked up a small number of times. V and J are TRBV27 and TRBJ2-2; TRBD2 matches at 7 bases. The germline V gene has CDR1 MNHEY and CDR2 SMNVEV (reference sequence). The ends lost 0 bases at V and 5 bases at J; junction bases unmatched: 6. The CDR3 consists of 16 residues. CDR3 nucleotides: TGTGCCAGCAGTTTATCTGTCGGGAGGTTGACCGGGGAGCTGTTTTTT. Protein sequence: CASSLSVGRLTGELFF.

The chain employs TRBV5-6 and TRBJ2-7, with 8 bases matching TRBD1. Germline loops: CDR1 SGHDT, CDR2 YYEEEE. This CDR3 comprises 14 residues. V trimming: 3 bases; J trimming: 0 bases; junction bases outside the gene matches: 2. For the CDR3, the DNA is TGTGCCAGCAGCTGGGGACAGGTCTCCTACGAGCAGTACTTC. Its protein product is CASSWGQVSYEQYF.

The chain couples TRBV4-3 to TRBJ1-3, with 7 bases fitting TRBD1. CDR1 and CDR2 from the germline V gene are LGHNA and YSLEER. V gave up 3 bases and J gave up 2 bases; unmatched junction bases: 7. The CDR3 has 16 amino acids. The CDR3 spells CASSQKTQGPGNTIYF. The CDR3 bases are TGCGCCAGCAGCCAGAAAACACAGGGGCCTGGAAACACCATATATTTT.

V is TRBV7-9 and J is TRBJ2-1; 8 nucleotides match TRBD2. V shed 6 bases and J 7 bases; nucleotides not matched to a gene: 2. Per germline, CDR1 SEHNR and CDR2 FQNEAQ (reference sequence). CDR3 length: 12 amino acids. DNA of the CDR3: TGTGCCAGCAGGCGGGGGGAAAATGAGCAGTTCTTC. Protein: CASRRGENEQFF.

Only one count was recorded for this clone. CDR3 sequence (DNA): TGTGCCAGCAGCCATCCGAGGGAGCGGGAGCGAGAGACCCAGTACTTC. Translated: CASSHPRERERETQYF. V usage is TRBV14 and J usage is TRBJ2-5; TRBD2 agrees at 8 bases. CDR3 length: 16 residues. Trimming removed 3 bases from V and 4 bases from J; junction bases left unmatched: 10. Per germline, CDR1 SGHDN and CDR2 FVKESK.

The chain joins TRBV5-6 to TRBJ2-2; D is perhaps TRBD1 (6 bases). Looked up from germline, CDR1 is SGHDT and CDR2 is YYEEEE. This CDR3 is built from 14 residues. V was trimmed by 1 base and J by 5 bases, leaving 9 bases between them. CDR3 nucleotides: TGTGCCAGCAGCTTGCCAGGGGTTACCGGGGAGCTGTTTTTT. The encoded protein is CASSLPGVTGELFF.

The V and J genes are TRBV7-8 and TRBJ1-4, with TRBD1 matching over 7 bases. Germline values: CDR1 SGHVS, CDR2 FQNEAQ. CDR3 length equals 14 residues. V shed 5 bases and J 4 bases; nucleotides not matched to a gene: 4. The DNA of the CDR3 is TGTGCCAGCAGCGGGGACAGTAATAATGAAAAACTGTTTTTT. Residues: CASSGDSNNEKLFF.

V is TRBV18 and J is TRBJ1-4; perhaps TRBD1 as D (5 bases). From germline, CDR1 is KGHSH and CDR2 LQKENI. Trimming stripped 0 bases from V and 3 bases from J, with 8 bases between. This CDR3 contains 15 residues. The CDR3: CASSPPGVSNEKLFF. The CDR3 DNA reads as TGTGCCAGCTCACCACCAGGGGTATCTAATGAAAAACTGTTTTTT.

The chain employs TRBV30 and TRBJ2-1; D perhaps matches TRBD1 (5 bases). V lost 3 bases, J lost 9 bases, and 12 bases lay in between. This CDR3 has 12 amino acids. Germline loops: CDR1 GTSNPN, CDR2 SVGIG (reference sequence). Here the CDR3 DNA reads TGTGCCTGGAGGGGGCTAGTAGGTGAGCAGTTCTTC. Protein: CAWRGLVGEQFF.

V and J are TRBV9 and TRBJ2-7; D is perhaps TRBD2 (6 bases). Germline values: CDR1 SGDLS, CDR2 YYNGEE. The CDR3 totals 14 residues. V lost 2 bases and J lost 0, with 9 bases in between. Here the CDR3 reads CASSVRDFSYEQYF. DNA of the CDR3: TGTGCCAGCAGCGTGCGGGACTTCTCCTACGAGCAGTACTTC.

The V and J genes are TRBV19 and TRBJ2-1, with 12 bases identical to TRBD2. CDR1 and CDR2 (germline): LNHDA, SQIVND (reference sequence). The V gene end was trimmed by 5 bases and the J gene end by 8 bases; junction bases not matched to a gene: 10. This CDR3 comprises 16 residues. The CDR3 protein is CASSPRTSGASHEQFF. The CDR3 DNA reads TGTGCCAGTAGTCCACGGACTAGCGGGGCCTCCCATGAGCAGTTCTTC.